Below are 12 T cell receptor beta chains sequenced from a single sample in a study of memory CD8 T cells in hepatitis C reinfection. Time point here: peak reinfection, 3 to 8 weeks after reinfection detection. No in vitro expansion preceded TCR sequencing of the sorted cells. Sequencing was performed with immunoSEQ multiplex PCR; in TCRdb, only in-frame clones are kept and a portion is missing. The profile shows about 47,000 clones, around 89% of them singletons. Material: naive CD8+ T cells sorted from blood. These receptor sequences come from a man aged 18-30 years with hepatitis C virus infection.

This chain links TRBV5-1 with TRBJ1-1; possible D gene TRBD1, 6 bases. This CDR3 region has 14 residues. The germline V gene encodes CDR1 SGHRS and CDR2 YFSETQ. V was pared by 1 base and J by 2 bases, with 9 bases between. The CDR3 here is CASSLSGANTEAFF. The CDR3 DNA reads as TGCGCCAGCAGCTTGTCAGGGGCCAACACTGAAGCTTTCTTT.

The genes are TRBV7-9 and TRBJ1-1; TRBD1 is a possible D gene (6 bases). Germline values: CDR1 SEHNR, CDR2 FQNEAQ (reference sequence). Trimming cost V 4 bases and J 6 bases, with 21 bases left between them. The CDR3 has 16 amino acids. Written as DNA, the CDR3 is TGTGCCAGCAGCTCCCTCCGGGACACCCTGAAGGCTGAAGCTTTCTTT. It codes for CASSSLRDTLKAEAFF.

The V and J genes are TRBV12-5 and TRBJ2-5, with TRBD1 identical over 7 bases. The J segment lost 4 bases and the V segment lost 7 bases, leaving 15 bases of the junction unmatched. The CDR3 is 16 amino acids. CDR1 and CDR2 from the germline V gene are LGHNT and FRNRAP. The CDR3 coding sequence is TGTGCTAGTGCCATCGCCAGGACAGGAGATGGAGAGACCCAGTACTTC. Amino acid sequence: CASAIARTGDGETQYF.

The genes are TRBV27 and TRBJ2-7; 10 nucleotides line up with TRBD1. Germline trimming cut 3 bases from V and 5 bases from J; bases unmatched to any gene: 4. Germline CDR1 is MNHEY and CDR2 is SMNVEV (reference sequence). The CDR3 is 14 amino acids. In DNA form, the CDR3 reads TGTGCCAGCAGTTTGCGACAGGGGGCCGACGAGCAGTACGTC. Translating it yields CASSLRQGADEQYV.

The V and J genes are TRBV27 and TRBJ2-1; 11 bases are shared with TRBD2. The ends lost 2 bases at V and 6 bases at J; junction bases unmatched: 3. This CDR3 has 15 residues. Germline CDR1 MNHEY, CDR2 SMNVEV (reference sequence). CDR3 amino acids: CASSLGTSGGNEQFF. The CDR3 DNA reads TGTGCCAGCAGTTTAGGGACTAGCGGCGGCAATGAGCAGTTCTTC.

V and J are TRBV19 and TRBJ1-5; D ambiguous. Per the germline V gene, CDR1 is LNHDA and CDR2 is SQIVND (reference sequence). V was cut by 1 base and J by 4 bases, with 11 bases left in between. The CDR3 sequence is 15 residues long. The CDR3 DNA follows: TGTGCCAGTAGTATAGGTGGAAACGGGAATCAGCCCCAGCATTTT. Protein: CASSIGGNGNQPQHF.

This clone turned up a few times. The rearrangement links TRBV30 to TRBJ1-2; D remains ambiguous. Per the germline V gene, CDR1 is GTSNPN and CDR2 is SVGIG (reference sequence). Trimming took 0 bases from V and 4 from J, leaving 6 bases between them. This CDR3 has 12 amino acids. This CDR3 is CAWSVNSYGYTF. The CDR3 bases are TGTGCCTGGAGTGTCAACAGCTATGGCTACACCTTC.

This chain links TRBV5-4 with TRBJ2-1, with a weak D call TRBD1 (6 bases). Deletions cut 2 bases from V and 9 bases from J, with 18 bases between. Germline loops: CDR1 SGHNT, CDR2 YYREEE (reference sequence). The length of the CDR3 is 15 residues. The CDR3 coding sequence is TGTGCCAGCAGCTTTGGGCAGGGGCGTCTGAGTGAGCAGTTCTTC. It encodes CASSFGQGRLSEQFF.

This chain links TRBV5-1 with TRBJ2-1, with TRBD2 matching over 15 bases. The CDR3 spans 16 residues. CDR1 SGHRS and CDR2 YFSETQ come from the germline V gene. V trimming: 5 bases; J trimming: 4 bases; junction bases outside the gene matches: 4. This CDR3 is CASSYGLAGGYNEQFF. CDR3 DNA: TGCGCCAGCAGTTACGGACTAGCGGGAGGGTACAATGAGCAGTTCTTC.

This chain uses TRBV27 with TRBJ1-5; TRBD1 agrees at 9 bases. Germline V gene data show CDR1 as MNHEY and CDR2 as SMNVEV (reference sequence). CDR3 length equals 15 residues. The ends lost 6 bases at V and 1 base at J; junction bases unmatched: 4. The DNA of the CDR3 is TGTGCCAGCAGGTCCGGGACAGGGAGCAATCAGCCCCAGCATTTT. Amino acid sequence: CASRSGTGSNQPQHF.

The V call is TRBV6-6, the J call TRBJ1-1, with D unresolved. Germline CDR1 MNHNY, CDR2 SVGAGI (reference sequence). Trimming cost V 2 bases and J 2 bases, with 6 bases left between them. This CDR3 comprises 13 residues. CDR3 residues: CASSYAGNTEAFF. In DNA, the CDR3 is TGTGCCAGCAGTTACGCGGGAAACACTGAAGCTTTCTTT.

The chain joins TRBV11-2 to TRBJ2-1, with D possibly matching TRBD2 (6 bases). CDR1 is SGHAT and CDR2 is FQNNGV in the germline V gene. Trimming cost V 3 bases and J 8 bases, with 17 bases left between them. This CDR3 is 15 amino acids long. CDR3 DNA sequence: TGTGCCAGCAGCTTTTTGGCGGGAAAACCGGATGAGCAGTTCTTC. Amino acids: CASSFLAGKPDEQFF.